Following are 14 T cell receptor beta chains from one sample sequenced in a study of T cell responses to AZD1222 COVID-19 vaccine. Produced via immunoSEQ multiplex PCR; TCRdb's table is partial and in-frame only. The sample records more than 150,000 clones, 85% to 90% being singletons. The source material was peripheral blood, sampled 28 days after the second AZD1222 dose. The receptors derive from an adult who received the AZD1222 COVID-19 vaccine.

This chain connects TRBV10-3 to TRBJ1-1; D remains ambiguous. Deletions cut 10 bases from V and 1 base from J, with 10 bases between. Germline loops: CDR1 ENHRY, CDR2 SYGVKD. The CDR3 is 12 residues long. The CDR3 DNA is TGTGCCACCCGGTTGGCGAACACTGAAGCTTTCTTT. Encoded protein: CATRLANTEAFF.

This clone was recorded a few times. The V gene is TRBV6-5, the J gene TRBJ2-2, with D unresolved. V lost 7 bases, J lost 4 bases, and 10 bases lay in between. Per the germline V gene, CDR1 is MNHEY and CDR2 is SVGAGI. The CDR3 is 13 amino acids. The CDR3 DNA reads TGTGCCAGCAACTCTATAGGCACCGGGGAGCTGTTTTTT. It is translated as CASNSIGTGELFF.

CDR3 protein: CASSGMVAGNTIYF. In DNA form, the CDR3 reads TGTGCCAGCAGCGGAATGGTGGCTGGAAACACCATATATTTT. V is TRBV7-9 and J is TRBJ1-3, with D uncertain. V was pared by 5 bases and J by 2 bases, with 10 bases between. Germline CDR1 reads SEHNR; CDR2 reads FQNEAQ (reference sequence). The CDR3 covers 14 residues.

The rearrangement joins TRBV10-3 to TRBJ2-1, with unresolved D. This CDR3 comprises 11 residues. With 2 bases removed from V and 10 bases from J, the gap between germline ends came to 6 bases. The germline CDR1 and CDR2 sequences are ENHRY and SYGVKD. The CDR3 bases are TGTGCCATCAGTGAGGGCCGGGAGCAGTTCTTC. Protein sequence: CAISEGREQFF.

V gene TRBV19 combines with J gene TRBJ2-1, with 11 bases lining up with TRBD2. Germline assignment: CDR1 LNHDA and CDR2 SQIVND (reference sequence). The length of the CDR3 is 14 residues. Trimming took 5 bases from V and 5 from J; bases not matched to a gene: 2. CDR3 sequence (DNA): TGTGCCAGTAGTGGGACTAGCGGACACAATGAGCAGTTCTTC. It is translated as CASSGTSGHNEQFF.

The chain uses TRBV7-2 and TRBJ2-3; D is unclear. CDR1 is SGHTA, CDR2 FQGNSA, per germline. The CDR3 has 14 residues. Trimming removed 1 base from V and 0 bases from J, with 5 bases in between. This chain's CDR3 is CASSLEFSTDTQYF. DNA for the CDR3: TGTGCCAGCAGCTTAGAGTTTAGCACAGATACGCAGTATTTT.

V and J are TRBV19 and TRBJ1-5; D is perhaps TRBD1 (5 bases). The CDR3 consists of 14 residues. Germline CDR1 and CDR2: LNHDA and SQIVND (reference sequence). V lost 4 bases and J lost 6, with 13 bases in between. CDR3 nucleotides: TGTGCCAGTAGTAGGTTGGGGGGTGGTCAGCCCCAGCATTTT. It specifies CASSRLGGGQPQHF.

Comment on this clone: This specimen includes other DNA sequences encoding the same CDR3. V usage is TRBV18 and J usage is TRBJ1-5; tentative D call: TRBD1 (5 bases). The germline V gene has CDR1 KGHSH and CDR2 LQKENI. The CDR3 extends over 13 amino acids. Trimming shortened V by 5 bases and J by 1 base, and 6 bases separated the two germline ends. The CDR3 DNA follows: TGTGCCAGCTCAGAGGGGAGCAATCAGCCCCAGCATTTT. Protein: CASSEGSNQPQHF.

This clone was seen a single time. The chain couples TRBV7-2 to TRBJ1-1; no clear D. CDR3 length: 15 amino acids. Germline CDR1 is SGHTA and CDR2 is FQGNSA. Trimming removed 5 bases at V and 2 bases at J, with 15 bases between. As DNA, the CDR3 is TGTGCCAGCAGCAAAGGCGTCGGGGTAAACACTGAAGCTTTCTTT. Translated: CASSKGVGVNTEAFF.

The chain carries TRBV4-3 and TRBJ2-7; 9 bases fit TRBD1. V lost 7 bases, J lost 2 bases, and 9 bases stayed unmatched. CDR3 length equals 15 residues. CDR1 and CDR2 from the germline V gene are LGHNA and YSLEER. As DNA, the CDR3 is TGCGCCAGCAAGCATTCCGGGACAGGGACCTACGAGCAGTACTTC. This gives the protein CASKHSGTGTYEQYF.

The rearrangement uses TRBV7-9 and TRBJ2-2, with 8 bases matching TRBD1. With 8 bases clipped from V and 4 bases from J, the junction kept 12 bases outside the gene matches. The CDR3 totals 16 residues. Germline V CDR1 and CDR2: SEHNR, FQNEAQ (reference sequence). The DNA of the CDR3 is TGTGCCAGCTCGGGGAGACAGGGGCGCGGCACCGGGGAGCTGTTTTTT. Its protein is CASSGRQGRGTGELFF.

The chain carries TRBV5-1 and TRBJ1-6; 7 bases line up with TRBD1. The V gene end was trimmed by 4 bases and the J gene end by 5 bases; junction bases not matched to a gene: 3. Germline V CDR1 and CDR2: SGHRS, YFSETQ. This CDR3 comprises 14 residues. CDR3 protein: CASSQGQNNSPLHF. In nucleotides, the CDR3 is TGCGCCAGCAGCCAGGGACAGAATAATTCACCCCTCCACTTT.

This chain connects TRBV19 to TRBJ2-3; D remains unclear. The CDR3 is 14 amino acids. Germline-derived CDR1 and CDR2 are LNHDA and SQIVND (reference sequence). V was trimmed by 0 bases and J by 9 bases, leaving 13 bases between them. CDR3 DNA: TGTGCCAGTAGTATAGAGGGTCTGCTGTCCACGCAGTATTTT. This translates into CASSIEGLLSTQYF. The full variable domain, with the rest looked up from reference TRBV19 and TRBJ2-3, is DGGITQSPKYLFRKEGQNVTLSCEQNLNHDAMYWYRQDPGQGLRLIYYSQIVNDFQKGDIAEGYSVSREKKESFPLTVTSAQKNPTAFYLCASSIEGLLSTQYFGPGTRLTVL.

V gene TRBV3-1 (or the pseudogene TRBV3-2) combines with J gene TRBJ2-7; D gene ambiguous. Germline-derived CDR1 and CDR2 are LGHDT and YNNKEL (reference sequence). The CDR3 covers 11 residues. Trimming cost V 1 base and J 6 bases, with 4 bases left between them. CDR3 amino acids: CASSQGPEQYF. In DNA form, the CDR3 reads TGTGCCAGCAGCCAAGGGCCCGAGCAGTACTTC.